These 5 T cell receptor beta chains were sequenced from one sample in a study of Ad26.COV2.S vaccination and SARS-CoV-2 variants. Noted treatment: roughly 18 received Ad26.COV2.S at low or high dose, single or two shots; several received placebo; per-sample allocation not given. On day 63 after the first injection, vaccine and placebo recipients gave samples. Profiled with immunoSEQ multiplex PCR; TCRdb holds only in-frame clones, not every one. Found here are about 480,000 clones, roughly nine tenths of them singletons; the top ten hold around 13%. The sequences come from peripheral blood, collected in a trial of Ad26.COV2.S vaccine versus placebo. These receptors were taken from a person between 18 and 60 years old who received the Ad26.COV2.S COVID-19 vaccine or a placebo.

V is TRBV28 and J is TRBJ1-1; weak D call: TRBD1 (6 bases). Trimming shortened V by 5 bases and J by 1 base, and 11 bases separated the two germline ends. This CDR3 is built from 14 residues. Germline CDR1 and CDR2: MDHEN and SYDVKM. Here the CDR3 reads CASSATGKNTEAFF. The CDR3 DNA reads as TGTGCCAGCAGTGCAACAGGGAAGAACACTGAAGCTTTCTTT.

The chain uses TRBV28 and TRBJ2-2; TRBD2 matches at 9 bases. V trimming: 6 bases; J trimming: 0 bases; junction bases outside the gene matches: 5. This CDR3 has 16 amino acids. Germline V lookup: CDR1 MDHEN, CDR2 SYDVKM. CDR3 coding DNA: TGTGCCAGCAGAGAAGCGGGAGGCGCGAACACCGGGGAGCTGTTTTTT. It codes for CASREAGGANTGELFF.

The rearrangement uses TRBV29-1 and TRBJ1-4; D unclear. Germline CDR1 SQVTM, CDR2 ANQGSEA. V was trimmed by 4 bases and J by 5 bases, leaving 8 bases between them. The CDR3 loop spans 12 amino acids. The CDR3 region has the DNA TGCAGCGTTGCCCCAGACAATGAAAAACTGTTTTTT. This sequence encodes CSVAPDNEKLFF.

V usage is TRBV25-1 and J usage is TRBJ1-6; D might be TRBD1 (5 bases). Per germline, CDR1 MGHDK and CDR2 SYGVNS. CDR3 size: 13 residues. The V end was cut by 1 base, the J end by 14 bases, with 12 bases between. The CDR3 region has the DNA TGTGCCAGCAGTGAATCCGGGGCTAGTACCCTCCACTTT. This encodes CASSESGASTLHF.

As regards this clone: The sample holds other DNA sequences that translate to the same CDR3. The CDR3 region has the DNA TGTGCCAGCAGTGAAGGGGTCCGTAGCACAGATACGCAGTATTTT. It yields the protein CASSEGVRSTDTQYF. The V call is TRBV6-1, the J call TRBJ2-3; D is unresolved. The CDR3 length is 15 residues. Trimming pared 1 base from V and 0 bases from J, leaving 8 bases between. In germline, CDR1 is MNHNS, CDR2 SASEGT.